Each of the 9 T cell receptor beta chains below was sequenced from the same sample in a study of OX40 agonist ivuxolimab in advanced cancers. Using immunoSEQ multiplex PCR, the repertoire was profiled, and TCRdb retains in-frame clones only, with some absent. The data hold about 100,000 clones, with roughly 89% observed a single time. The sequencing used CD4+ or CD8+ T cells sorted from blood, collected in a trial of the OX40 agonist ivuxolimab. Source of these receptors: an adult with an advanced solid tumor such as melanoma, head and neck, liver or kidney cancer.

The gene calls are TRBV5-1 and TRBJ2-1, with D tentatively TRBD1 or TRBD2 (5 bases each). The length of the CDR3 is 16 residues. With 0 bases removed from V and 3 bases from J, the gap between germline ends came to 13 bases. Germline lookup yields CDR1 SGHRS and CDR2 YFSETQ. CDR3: CASSLGDPGHYNEQFF. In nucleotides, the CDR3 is TGCGCCAGCAGCTTGGGGGACCCTGGACACTACAATGAGCAGTTCTTC. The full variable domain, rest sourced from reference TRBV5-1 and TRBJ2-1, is KAGVTQTPRYLIKTRGQQVTLSCSPISGHRSVSWYQQTPGQGLQFLFEYFSETQRNKGNFPGRFSGRQFSNSRSEMNVSTLELGDSALYLCASSLGDPGHYNEQFFGPGTRLTVL.

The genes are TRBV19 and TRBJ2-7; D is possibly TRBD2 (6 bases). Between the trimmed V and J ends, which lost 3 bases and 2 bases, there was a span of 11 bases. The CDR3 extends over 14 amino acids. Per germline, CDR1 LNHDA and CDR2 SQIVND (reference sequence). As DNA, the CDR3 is TGTGCCAGTAGTATGGGGCGGGGACCCTACGAGCAGTACTTC. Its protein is CASSMGRGPYEQYF.

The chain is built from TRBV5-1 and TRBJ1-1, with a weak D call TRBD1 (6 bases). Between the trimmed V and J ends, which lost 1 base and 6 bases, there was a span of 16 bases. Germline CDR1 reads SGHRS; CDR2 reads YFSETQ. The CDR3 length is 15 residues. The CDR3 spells CASSLSRGPRAEAFF. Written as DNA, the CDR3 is TGCGCCAGCAGCTTGTCCCGGGGGCCTAGGGCTGAAGCTTTCTTT.

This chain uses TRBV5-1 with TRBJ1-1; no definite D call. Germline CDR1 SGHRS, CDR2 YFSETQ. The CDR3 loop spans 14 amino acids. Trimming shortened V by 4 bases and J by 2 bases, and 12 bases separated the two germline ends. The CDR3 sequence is CASSPPGKNTEAFF. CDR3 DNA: TGCGCCAGCAGCCCCCCGGGCAAAAACACTGAAGCTTTCTTT.

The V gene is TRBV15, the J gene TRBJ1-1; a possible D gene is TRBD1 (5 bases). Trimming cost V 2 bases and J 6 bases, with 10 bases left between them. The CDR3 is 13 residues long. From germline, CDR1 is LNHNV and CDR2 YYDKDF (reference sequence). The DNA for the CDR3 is TGTGCCACCAGCAGAAGCCAGGGCGCTGAAGCTTTCTTT. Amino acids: CATSRSQGAEAFF.

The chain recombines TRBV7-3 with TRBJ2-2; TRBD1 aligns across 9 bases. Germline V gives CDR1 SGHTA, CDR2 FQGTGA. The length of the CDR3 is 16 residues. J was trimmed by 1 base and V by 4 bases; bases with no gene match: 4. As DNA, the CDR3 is TGTGCCAGCAGCTCCAGACAGGGGGGGAACACCGGGGAGCTGTTTTTT. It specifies CASSSRQGGNTGELFF.

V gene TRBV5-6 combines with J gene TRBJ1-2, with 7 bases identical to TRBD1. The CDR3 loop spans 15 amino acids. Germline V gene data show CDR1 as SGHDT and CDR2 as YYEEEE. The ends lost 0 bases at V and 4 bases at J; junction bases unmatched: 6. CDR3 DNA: TGTGCCAGCAGCTTGGTCGGATCAGGGGGCTATGGCTACACCTTC. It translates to CASSLVGSGGYGYTF.

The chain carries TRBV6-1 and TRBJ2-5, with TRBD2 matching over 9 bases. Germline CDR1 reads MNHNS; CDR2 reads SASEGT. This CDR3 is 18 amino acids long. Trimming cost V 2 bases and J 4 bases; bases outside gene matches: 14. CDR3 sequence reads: CASSELRGGRAEGETQYF. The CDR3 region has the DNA TGTGCCAGCAGTGAATTGAGGGGCGGGAGGGCCGAGGGAGAGACCCAGTACTTC.

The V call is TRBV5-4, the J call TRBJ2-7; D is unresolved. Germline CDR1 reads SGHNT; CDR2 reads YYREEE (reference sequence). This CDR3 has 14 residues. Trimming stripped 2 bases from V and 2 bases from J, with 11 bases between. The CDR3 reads CASSFETNTYEQYF. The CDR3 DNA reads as TGTGCCAGCAGCTTTGAGACAAATACCTACGAGCAGTACTTC.